This TCR beta chain is drawn from a study of memory CD4+ T cells and cytomegalovirus serostatus. Regarding the study as a whole: CMV serostatus prediction reached median AUC about 0.95, or 0.9 with US-trained model. Suggested: most of the CMV-linked TCR signature lies in CD4+ memory cells.

For this clone: The target antigen is unknown.

Per the study methods: Out-of-frame sequences were removed, leaving 2,000,000 or so distinct TCRbeta sequences. Method: immunoSEQ multiplex PCR; TCRdb's copy keeps in-frame clones and lacks some. The V and J calls and clone size come from that table; D and trimming were worked out from the DNA. This table holds around 53,000 clones, 80% to 90% found once. In germline, CDR1 is SGHTA, CDR2 FQGNSA. The CDR3 length is 13 residues. V lost 1 base, J lost 12 bases, and 15 bases lay in between. The sort gate was single viable CD3+CD4+CD8-CD45RO+ cells for memory CD4+ T cells. The TCR comes from an adult in good health and CMV-seropositive. V and J are TRBV7-2 and TRBJ2-5; TRBD1 might be the D (5 bases). The sample was memory CD4+ T cells from blood. In DNA, the CDR3 is TGTGCCAGCAGCTTAGGGCGGTCCCCCAGGGAGTACTTC. This sequence encodes CASSLGRSPREYF.